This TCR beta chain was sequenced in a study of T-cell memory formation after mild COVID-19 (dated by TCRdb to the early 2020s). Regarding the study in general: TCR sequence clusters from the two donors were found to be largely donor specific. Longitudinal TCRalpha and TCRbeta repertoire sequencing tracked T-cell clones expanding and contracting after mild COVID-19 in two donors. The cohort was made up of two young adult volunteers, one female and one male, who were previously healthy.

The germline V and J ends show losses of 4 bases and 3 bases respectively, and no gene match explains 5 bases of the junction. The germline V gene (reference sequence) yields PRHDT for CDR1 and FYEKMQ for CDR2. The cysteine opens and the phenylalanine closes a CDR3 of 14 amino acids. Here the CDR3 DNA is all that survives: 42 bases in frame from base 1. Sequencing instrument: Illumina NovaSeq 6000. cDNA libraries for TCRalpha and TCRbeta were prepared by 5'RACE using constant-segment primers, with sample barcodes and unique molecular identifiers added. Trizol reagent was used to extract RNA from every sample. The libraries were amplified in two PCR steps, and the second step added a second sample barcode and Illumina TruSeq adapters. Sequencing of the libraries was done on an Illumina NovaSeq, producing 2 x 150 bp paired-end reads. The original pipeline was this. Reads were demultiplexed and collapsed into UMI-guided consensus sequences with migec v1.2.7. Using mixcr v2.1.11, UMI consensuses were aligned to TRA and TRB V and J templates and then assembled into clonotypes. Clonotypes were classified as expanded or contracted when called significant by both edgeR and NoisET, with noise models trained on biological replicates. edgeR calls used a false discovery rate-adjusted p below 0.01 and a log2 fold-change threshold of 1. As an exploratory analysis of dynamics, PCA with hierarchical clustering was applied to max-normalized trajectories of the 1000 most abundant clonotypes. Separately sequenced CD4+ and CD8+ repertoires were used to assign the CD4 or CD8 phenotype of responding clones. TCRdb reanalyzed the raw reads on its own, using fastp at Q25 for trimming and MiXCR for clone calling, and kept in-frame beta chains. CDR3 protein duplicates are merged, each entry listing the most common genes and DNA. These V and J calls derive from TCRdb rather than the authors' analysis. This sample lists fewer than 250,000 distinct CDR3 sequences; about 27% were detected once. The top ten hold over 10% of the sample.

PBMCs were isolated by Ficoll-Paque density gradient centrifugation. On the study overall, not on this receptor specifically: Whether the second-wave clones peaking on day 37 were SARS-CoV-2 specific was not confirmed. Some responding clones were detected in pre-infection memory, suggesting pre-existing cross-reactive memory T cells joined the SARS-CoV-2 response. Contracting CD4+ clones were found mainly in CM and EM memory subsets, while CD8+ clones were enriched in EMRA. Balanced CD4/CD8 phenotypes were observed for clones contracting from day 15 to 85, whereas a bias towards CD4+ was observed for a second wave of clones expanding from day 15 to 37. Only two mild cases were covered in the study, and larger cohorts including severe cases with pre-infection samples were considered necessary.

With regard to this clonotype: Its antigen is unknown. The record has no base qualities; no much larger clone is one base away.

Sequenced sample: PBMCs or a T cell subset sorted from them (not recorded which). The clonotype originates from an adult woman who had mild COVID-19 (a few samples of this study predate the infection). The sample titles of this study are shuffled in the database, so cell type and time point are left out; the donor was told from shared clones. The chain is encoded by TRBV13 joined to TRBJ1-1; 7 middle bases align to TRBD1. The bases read TGTGCCAGCAGCTCCCTGACAGGGTACACTGAAGCTTTCTTT. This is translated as CASSSLTGYTEAFF.